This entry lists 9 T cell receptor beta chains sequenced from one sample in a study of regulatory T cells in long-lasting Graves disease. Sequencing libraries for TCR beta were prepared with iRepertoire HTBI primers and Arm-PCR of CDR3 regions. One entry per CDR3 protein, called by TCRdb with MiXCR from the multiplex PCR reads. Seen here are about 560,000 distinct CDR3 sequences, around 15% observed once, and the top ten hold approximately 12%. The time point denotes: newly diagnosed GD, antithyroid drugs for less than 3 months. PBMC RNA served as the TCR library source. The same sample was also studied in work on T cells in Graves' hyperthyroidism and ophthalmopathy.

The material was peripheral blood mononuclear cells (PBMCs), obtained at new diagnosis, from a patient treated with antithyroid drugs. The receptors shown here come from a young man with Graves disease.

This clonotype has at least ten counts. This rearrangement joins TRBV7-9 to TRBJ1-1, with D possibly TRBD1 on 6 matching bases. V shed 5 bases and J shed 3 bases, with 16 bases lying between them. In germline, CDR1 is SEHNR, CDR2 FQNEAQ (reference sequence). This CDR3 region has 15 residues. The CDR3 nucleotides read TGTGCCAGCAGCCTTGGCTTGGGGGCGCACACTGAAGCTTTCTTT. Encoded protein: CASSLGLGAHTEAFF.

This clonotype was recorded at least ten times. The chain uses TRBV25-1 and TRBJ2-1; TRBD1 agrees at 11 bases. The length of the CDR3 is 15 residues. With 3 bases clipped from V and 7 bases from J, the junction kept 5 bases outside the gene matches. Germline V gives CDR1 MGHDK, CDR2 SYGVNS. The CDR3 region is CASSDPGTGGNEQFF. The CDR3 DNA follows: TGTGCCAGCAGTGATCCCGGGACAGGGGGGAATGAGCAGTTCTTC.

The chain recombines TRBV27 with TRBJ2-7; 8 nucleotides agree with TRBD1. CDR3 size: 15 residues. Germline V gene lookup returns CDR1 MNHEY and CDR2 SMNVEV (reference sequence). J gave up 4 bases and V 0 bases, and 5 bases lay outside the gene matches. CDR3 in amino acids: CASSLSETGEYEQYF. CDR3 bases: TGTGCCAGCAGTTTATCTGAGACAGGGGAATACGAGCAGTACTTC.

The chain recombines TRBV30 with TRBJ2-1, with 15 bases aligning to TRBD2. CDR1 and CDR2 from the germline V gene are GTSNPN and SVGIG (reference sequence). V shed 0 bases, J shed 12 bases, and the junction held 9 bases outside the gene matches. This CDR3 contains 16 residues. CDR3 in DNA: TGTGCCTGGAGTGTCTCGGGACTAGCGGGAGGCGGTGTGCAGTTCTTC. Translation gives CAWSVSGLAGGGVQFF.

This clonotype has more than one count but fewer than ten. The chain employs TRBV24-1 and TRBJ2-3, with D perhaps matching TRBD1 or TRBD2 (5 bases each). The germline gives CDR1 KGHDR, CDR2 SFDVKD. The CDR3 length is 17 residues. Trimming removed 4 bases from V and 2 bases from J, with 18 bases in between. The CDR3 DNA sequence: TGTGCCACCAGTGACCCCCCGGGGCACCCGCTCACAGATACGCAGTATTTT. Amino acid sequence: CATSDPPGHPLTDTQYF.

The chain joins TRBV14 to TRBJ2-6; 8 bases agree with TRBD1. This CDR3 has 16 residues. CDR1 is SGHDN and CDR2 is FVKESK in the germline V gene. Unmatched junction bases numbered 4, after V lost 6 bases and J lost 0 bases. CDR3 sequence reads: CASRRTGSSGANVLTF. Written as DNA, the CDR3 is TGTGCCAGCAGGAGGACAGGGAGCTCTGGGGCCAACGTCCTGACTTTC. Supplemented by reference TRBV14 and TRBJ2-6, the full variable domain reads EAGVTQFPSHSVIEKGQTVTLRCDPISGHDNLYWYRRVMGKEIKFLLHFVKESKQDESGMPNNRFLAERTGGTYSTLKVQPAELEDSGVYFCASRRTGSSGANVLTFGAGSRLTVL.

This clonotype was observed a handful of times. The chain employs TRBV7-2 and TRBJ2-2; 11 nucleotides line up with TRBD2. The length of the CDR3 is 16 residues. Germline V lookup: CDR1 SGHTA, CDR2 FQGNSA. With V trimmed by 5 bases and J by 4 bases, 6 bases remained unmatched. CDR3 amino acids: CASSPPSGRSTGELFF. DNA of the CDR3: TGTGCCAGCAGCCCCCCTAGCGGGAGGAGCACCGGGGAGCTGTTTTTT.

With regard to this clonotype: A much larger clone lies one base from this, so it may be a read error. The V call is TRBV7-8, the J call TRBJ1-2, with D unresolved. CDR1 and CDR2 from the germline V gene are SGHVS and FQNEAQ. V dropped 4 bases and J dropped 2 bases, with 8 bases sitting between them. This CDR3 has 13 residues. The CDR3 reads CASSSRANYGYTF. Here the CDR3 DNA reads TGTGCCAGCAGCTCGAGAGCGAACTATGGCTACACCTTC.

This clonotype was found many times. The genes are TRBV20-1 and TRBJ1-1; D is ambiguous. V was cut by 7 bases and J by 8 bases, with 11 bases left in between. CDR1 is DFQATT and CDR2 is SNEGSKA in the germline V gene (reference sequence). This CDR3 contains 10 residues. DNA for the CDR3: TGCAGTGTGAGAAGAGGGGAAGCTTTCTTT. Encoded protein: CSVRRGEAFF.